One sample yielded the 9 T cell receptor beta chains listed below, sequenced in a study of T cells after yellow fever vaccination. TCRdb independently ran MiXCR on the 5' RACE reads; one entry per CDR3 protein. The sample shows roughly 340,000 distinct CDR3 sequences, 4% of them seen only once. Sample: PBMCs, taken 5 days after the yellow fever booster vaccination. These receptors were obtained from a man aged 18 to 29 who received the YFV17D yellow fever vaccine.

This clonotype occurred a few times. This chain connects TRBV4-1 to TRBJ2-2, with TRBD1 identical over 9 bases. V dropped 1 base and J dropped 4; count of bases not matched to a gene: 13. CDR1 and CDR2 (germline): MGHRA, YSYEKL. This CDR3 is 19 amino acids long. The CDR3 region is CASSQVRDRVASTTGELFF. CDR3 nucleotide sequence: TGCGCCAGCAGCCAAGTCCGGGACAGGGTTGCGTCGACCACCGGGGAGCTGTTTTTT.

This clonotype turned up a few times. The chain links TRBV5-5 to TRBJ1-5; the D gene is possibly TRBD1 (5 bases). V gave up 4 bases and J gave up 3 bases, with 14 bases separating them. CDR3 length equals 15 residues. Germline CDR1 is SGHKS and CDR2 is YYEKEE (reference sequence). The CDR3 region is CASSGTGTDNQPQHF. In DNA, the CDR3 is TGTGCCAGCAGCGGGACCGGGACGGACAATCAGCCCCAGCATTTT.

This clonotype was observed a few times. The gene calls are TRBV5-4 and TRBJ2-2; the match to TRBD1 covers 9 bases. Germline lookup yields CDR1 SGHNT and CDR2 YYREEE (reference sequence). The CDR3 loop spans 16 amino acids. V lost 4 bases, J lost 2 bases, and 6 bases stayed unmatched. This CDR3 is CASSLGTGQNTGELFF. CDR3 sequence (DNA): TGTGCCAGCAGCCTAGGGACAGGGCAAAACACCGGGGAGCTGTTTTTT.

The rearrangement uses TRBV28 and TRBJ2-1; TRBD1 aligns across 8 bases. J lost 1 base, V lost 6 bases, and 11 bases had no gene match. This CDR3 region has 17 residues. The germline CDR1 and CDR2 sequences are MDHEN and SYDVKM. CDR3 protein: CASRRMHRGVSYNEQFF. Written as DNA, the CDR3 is TGTGCCAGCAGGAGGATGCACAGGGGGGTATCCTACAATGAGCAGTTCTTC. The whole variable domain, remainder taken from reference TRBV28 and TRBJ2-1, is DVKVTQSSRYLVKRTGEKVFLECVQDMDHENMFWYRQDPGLGLRLIYFSYDVKMKEKGDIPEGYSVSREKKERFSLILESASTNQTSMYLCASRRMHRGVSYNEQFFGPGTRLTVL.

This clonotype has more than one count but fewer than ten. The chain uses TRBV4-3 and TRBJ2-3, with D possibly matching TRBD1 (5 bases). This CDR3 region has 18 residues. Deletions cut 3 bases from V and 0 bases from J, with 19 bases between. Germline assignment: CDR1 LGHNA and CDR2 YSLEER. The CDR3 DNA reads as TGCGCCAGCAGCCACCGCAGGGTGGACCCTTATAGCACAGATACGCAGTATTTT. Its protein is CASSHRRVDPYSTDTQYF.

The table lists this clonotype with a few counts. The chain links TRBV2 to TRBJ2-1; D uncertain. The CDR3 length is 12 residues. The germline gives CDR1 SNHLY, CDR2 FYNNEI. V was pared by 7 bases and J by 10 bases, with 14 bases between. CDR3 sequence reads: CASTPDRGEQFF. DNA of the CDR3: TGTGCCAGCACCCCGGACCGTGGGGAGCAGTTCTTC. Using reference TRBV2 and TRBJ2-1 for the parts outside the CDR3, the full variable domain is EPEVTQTPSHQVTQMGQEVILRCVPISNHLYFYWYRQILGQKVEFLVSFYNNEISEKSEIFDDQFSVERPDGSNFTLKIRSTKLEDSAMYFCASTPDRGEQFFGPGTRLTVL.

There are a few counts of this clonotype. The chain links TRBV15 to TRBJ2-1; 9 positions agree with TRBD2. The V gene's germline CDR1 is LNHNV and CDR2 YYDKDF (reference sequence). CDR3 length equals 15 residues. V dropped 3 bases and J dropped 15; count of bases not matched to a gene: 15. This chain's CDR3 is CATSRPRHGGGDLFF. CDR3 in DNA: TGTGCCACCAGCAGGCCACGACATGGCGGGGGGGATCTGTTCTTC.

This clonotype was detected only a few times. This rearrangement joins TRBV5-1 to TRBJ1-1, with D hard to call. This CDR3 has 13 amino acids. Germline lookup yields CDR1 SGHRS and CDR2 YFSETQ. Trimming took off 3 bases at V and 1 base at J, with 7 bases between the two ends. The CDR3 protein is CASSWSQNTEAFF. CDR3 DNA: TGCGCCAGCAGCTGGTCGCAGAACACTGAAGCTTTCTTT.

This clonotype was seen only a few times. In nucleotides, the CDR3 is TGTGCCAGCAGTTCCCCAGCGGCAAATGAGCAGTTCTTC. This encodes CASSSPAANEQFF. V gene TRBV12-3 or TRBV12-4 combines with J gene TRBJ2-1; the D gene is possibly TRBD2 (5 bases). V lost 4 bases and J 7 bases, leaving 11 bases between the germline ends. The CDR3 runs 13 residues.